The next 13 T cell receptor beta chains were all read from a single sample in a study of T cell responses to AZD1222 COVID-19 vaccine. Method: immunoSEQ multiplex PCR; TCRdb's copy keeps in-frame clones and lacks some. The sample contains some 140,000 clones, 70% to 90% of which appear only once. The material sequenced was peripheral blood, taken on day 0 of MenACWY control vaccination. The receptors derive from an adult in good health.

In DNA, the CDR3 is TGTGCCAGCAGAACCGGGACTAGCGGGGGAGATACGCAGTATTTT. The encoded protein is CASRTGTSGGDTQYF. The chain links TRBV6-5 to TRBJ2-3, with 14 nucleotides matching TRBD2. J lost 5 bases, V lost 6 bases, and 4 bases had no gene match. The CDR3 extends over 15 amino acids. CDR1 is MNHEY, CDR2 SVGAGI, per germline.

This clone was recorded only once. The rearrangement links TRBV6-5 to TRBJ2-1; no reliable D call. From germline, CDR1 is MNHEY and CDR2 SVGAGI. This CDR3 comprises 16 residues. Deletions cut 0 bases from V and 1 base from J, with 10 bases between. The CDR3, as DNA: TGTGCCAGCAGTTACTCGTGGCTAGGTTCCTACAATGAGCAGTTCTTC. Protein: CASSYSWLGSYNEQFF.

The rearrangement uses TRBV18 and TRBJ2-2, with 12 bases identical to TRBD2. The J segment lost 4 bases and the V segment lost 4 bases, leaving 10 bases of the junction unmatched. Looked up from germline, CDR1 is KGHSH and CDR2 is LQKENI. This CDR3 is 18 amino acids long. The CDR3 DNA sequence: TGTGCCAGCTCACGCCCGCTAGCGGGGGGGCCGCCCACCGGGGAGCTGTTTTTT. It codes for CASSRPLAGGPPTGELFF.

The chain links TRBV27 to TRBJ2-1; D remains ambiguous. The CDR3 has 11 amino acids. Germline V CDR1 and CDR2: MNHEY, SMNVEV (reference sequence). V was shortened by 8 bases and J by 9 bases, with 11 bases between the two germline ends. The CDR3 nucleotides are TGTGCCAGCCCGTACTTCAGTGAGCAGTTCTTC. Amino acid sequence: CASPYFSEQFF.

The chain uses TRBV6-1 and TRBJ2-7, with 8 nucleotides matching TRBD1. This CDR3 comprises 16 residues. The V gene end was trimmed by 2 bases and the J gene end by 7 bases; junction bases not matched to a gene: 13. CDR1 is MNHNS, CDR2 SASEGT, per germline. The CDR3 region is CASSEPGYGRGPEQYV. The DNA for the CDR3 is TGTGCCAGCAGTGAACCCGGATACGGCAGGGGGCCTGAGCAGTACGTC.

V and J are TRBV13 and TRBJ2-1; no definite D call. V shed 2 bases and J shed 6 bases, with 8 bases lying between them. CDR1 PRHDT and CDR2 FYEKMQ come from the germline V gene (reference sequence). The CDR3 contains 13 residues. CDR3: CASSLTMVNEQFF. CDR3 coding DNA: TGTGCCAGCAGCTTAACCATGGTCAATGAGCAGTTCTTC.

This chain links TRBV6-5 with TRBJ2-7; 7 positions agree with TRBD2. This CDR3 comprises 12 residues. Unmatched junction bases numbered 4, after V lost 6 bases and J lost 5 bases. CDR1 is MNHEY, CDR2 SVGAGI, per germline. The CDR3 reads CASSLAGDEQYF. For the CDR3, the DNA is TGTGCCAGCAGCTTAGCGGGCGACGAGCAGTACTTC.

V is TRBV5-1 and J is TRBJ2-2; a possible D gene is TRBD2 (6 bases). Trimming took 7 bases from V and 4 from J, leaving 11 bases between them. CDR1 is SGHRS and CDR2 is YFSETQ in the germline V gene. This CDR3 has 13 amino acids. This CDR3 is CASRRDPTGELFF. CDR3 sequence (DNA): TGCGCCAGCCGGCGGGATCCCACCGGGGAGCTGTTTTTT.

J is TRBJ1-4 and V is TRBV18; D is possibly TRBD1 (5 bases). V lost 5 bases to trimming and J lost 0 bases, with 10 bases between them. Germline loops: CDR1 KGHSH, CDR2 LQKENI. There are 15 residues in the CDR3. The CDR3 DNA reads TGTGCCAGCTCATCCAGACAGACAACTAATGAAAAACTGTTTTTT. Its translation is CASSSRQTTNEKLFF.

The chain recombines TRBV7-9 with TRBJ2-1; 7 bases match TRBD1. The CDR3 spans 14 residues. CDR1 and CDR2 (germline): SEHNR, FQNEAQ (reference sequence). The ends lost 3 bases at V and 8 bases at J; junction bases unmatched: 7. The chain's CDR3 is CASSLGTARHEQFF. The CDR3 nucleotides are TGTGCCAGCAGCTTGGGGACAGCGAGACATGAGCAGTTCTTC.

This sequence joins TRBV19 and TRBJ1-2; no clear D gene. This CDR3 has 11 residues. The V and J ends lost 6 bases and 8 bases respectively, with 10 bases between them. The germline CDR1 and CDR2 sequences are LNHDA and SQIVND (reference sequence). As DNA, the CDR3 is TGTGCCAGTAGCCCGGGGAGGGGCTACACCTTC. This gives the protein CASSPGRGYTF.

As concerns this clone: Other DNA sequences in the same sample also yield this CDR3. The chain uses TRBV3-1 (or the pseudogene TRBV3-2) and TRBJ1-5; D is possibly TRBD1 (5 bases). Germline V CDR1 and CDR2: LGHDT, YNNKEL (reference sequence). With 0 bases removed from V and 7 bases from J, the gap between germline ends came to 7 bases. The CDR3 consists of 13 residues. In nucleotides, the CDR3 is TGTGCCAGCAGCCAAGACAGGGTGCAGCCCCAGCATTTT. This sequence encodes CASSQDRVQPQHF.

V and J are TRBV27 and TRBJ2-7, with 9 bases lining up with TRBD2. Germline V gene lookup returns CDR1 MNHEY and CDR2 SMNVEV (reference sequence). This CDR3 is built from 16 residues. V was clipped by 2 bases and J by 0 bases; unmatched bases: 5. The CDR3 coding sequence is TGTGCCAGCAGTTTACTGACTAGCGGCTACTCCTACGAGCAGTACTTC. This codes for CASSLLTSGYSYEQYF.